Shown below are 28 T cell receptor beta chains from a single sample sequenced in a study of T cells in localized non-small cell lung cancer. Measured with immunoSEQ multiplex PCR; TCRdb has only the in-frame clones, and not every one. Of roughly 30,000 clones listed, roughly 86% are singletons. This specimen consisted of peripheral blood mononuclear cells, obtained before any cancer treatment. The receptor source for this set is a woman aged 35 to 69 with stage III lung adenocarcinoma.

The genes are TRBV7-6 and TRBJ1-4; unclear D gene. CDR1 and CDR2 from the germline V gene are SGHVS and FNYEAQ. V gave up 2 bases and J gave up 8 bases, with 18 bases separating them. CDR3 length equals 16 residues. The CDR3 sequence: CASSLIHPMLGEKLFF. CDR3 in DNA: TGTGCCAGCAGCTTAATACACCCGATGTTGGGGGAAAAACTGTTTTTT.

The rearrangement links TRBV7-8 to TRBJ1-2; D not resolved. Germline V lookup: CDR1 SGHVS, CDR2 FQNEAQ. V lost 5 bases and J lost 6, with 16 bases in between. The CDR3 consists of 14 residues. CDR3 region: CASSPGPRADGYTF. CDR3 DNA sequence: TGTGCCAGCAGCCCTGGACCCCGGGCTGATGGCTACACCTTC. Drawing the rest from reference TRBV7-8 and TRBJ1-2, the complete variable domain is GAGVSQSPRYKVAKRGQDVALRCDPISGHVSLFWYQQALGQGPEFLTYFQNEAQLDKSGLPSDRFFAERPEGSVSTLKIQRTQQEDSAVYLCASSPGPRADGYTFGSGTRLTVV.

The chain carries TRBV7-9 and TRBJ2-5; no firm D call. Germline V gives CDR1 SEHNR, CDR2 FQNEAQ (reference sequence). Trimming stripped 0 bases from V and 5 bases from J, with 13 bases between. This CDR3 is built from 15 residues. CDR3 amino acids: CASSLAFRPCETQYF. In DNA form, the CDR3 reads TGTGCCAGCAGCTTAGCGTTTCGGCCGTGTGAGACCCAGTACTTC.

This rearrangement joins TRBV28 to TRBJ2-5; D remains ambiguous. Trimming left V 2 bases short and J 0 bases short, with 7 bases between. This CDR3 has 14 residues. The germline V gene encodes CDR1 MDHEN and CDR2 SYDVKM. DNA of the CDR3: TGTGCCAGCAGTTTAACCCGGTACCAAGAGACCCAGTACTTC. Translation: CASSLTRYQETQYF. Full variable domain (remainder filled in from reference TRBV28 and TRBJ2-5): DVKVTQSSRYLVKRTGEKVFLECVQDMDHENMFWYRQDPGLGLRLIYFSYDVKMKEKGDIPEGYSVSREKKERFSLILESASTNQTSMYLCASSLTRYQETQYFGPGTRLLVL.

The chain joins TRBV18 to TRBJ2-7; TRBD1 agrees at 8 bases. This CDR3 comprises 16 residues. V trimming: 2 bases; J trimming: 5 bases; junction bases outside the gene matches: 11. CDR1 is KGHSH, CDR2 LQKENI, per germline. CDR3 DNA: TGTGCCAGCTCACCAAGAGGAGCGGCAGGGGGCCACGAGCAGTACTTC. Encoded protein: CASSPRGAAGGHEQYF.

The J gene is TRBJ1-3, the V gene TRBV14; tentative D call: TRBD1 (5 bases). Trimming removed 4 bases at V and 0 bases at J, with 10 bases between. This CDR3 spans 15 amino acids. Per germline, CDR1 SGHDN and CDR2 FVKESK. CDR3 region: CASSRGGSSGNTIYF. As DNA, the CDR3 is TGTGCCAGCAGCCGCGGGGGGAGCTCTGGAAACACCATATATTTT.

This clone was picked up one time. The chain carries TRBV15 and TRBJ1-2; D is possibly TRBD1 (6 bases). Germline CDR1 reads LNHNV; CDR2 reads YYDKDF (reference sequence). Trimming shortened V by 1 base and J by 7 bases, and 13 bases separated the two germline ends. The CDR3 is 14 amino acids. The CDR3 loop is CATSRARGVRGYTF. CDR3 sequence (DNA): TGTGCCACCAGCAGAGCAAGGGGGGTACGTGGCTACACCTTC.

The rearrangement joins TRBV5-1 to TRBJ1-1; perhaps TRBD1 as D (5 bases). The CDR3 has 13 residues. Germline CDR1 SGHRS, CDR2 YFSETQ. Trimming cost V 7 bases and J 0 bases, with 10 bases left between them. The CDR3 loop is CASRDGMNTEAFF. The CDR3 DNA sequence: TGCGCCAGCCGGGACGGAATGAACACTGAAGCTTTCTTT.

The chain uses TRBV25-1 and TRBJ2-7; D gene unclear. V lost 1 base to trimming and J lost 2 bases, with 9 bases between them. There are 14 residues in the CDR3. CDR1 and CDR2 from the germline V gene are MGHDK and SYGVNS. The CDR3 coding sequence is TGTGCCAGCAGTGAATCCTTCCCCCCCTACGAGCAGTACTTC. Translating it yields CASSESFPPYEQYF.

The rearrangement links TRBV9 to TRBJ2-7; TRBD1 is a possible D gene (5 bases). Trimming took off 0 bases at V and 7 bases at J, with 17 bases between the two ends. Germline CDR1 and CDR2: SGDLS and YYNGEE. The length of the CDR3 is 15 residues. CDR3: CASSVVGRPVEEQYF. The CDR3 DNA is TGTGCCAGCAGCGTAGTGGGGCGGCCTGTAGAGGAGCAGTACTTC.

This chain uses TRBV28 with TRBJ2-7; 8 bases fit TRBD1. Germline V gene data show CDR1 as MDHEN and CDR2 as SYDVKM. Trimming cost V 3 bases and J 6 bases; bases outside gene matches: 7. The CDR3 covers 14 residues. The CDR3 here is CASSFNRGFSEQYF. CDR3 coding DNA: TGTGCCAGCAGTTTTAACAGGGGGTTCAGCGAGCAGTACTTC.

To note about this clone: The sample holds other DNA sequences that translate to the same CDR3. This rearrangement joins TRBV4-2 to TRBJ2-2; the match to TRBD2 covers 11 bases. This CDR3 is built from 19 residues. The germline CDR1 and CDR2 sequences are LGHNA and YNFKEQ. Trimming took 2 bases from V and 6 from J; bases not matched to a gene: 14. CDR3 in amino acids: CASSQFWVSGGAKAGELFF. DNA for the CDR3: TGTGCCAGCAGCCAATTCTGGGTTAGCGGGGGGGCCAAGGCCGGGGAGCTGTTTTTT.

The CDR3 sequence: CASGVGQGYNSPLHF. The CDR3 DNA is TGTGCCAGCGGGGTCGGACAGGGATATAATTCACCCCTCCACTTT. This chain uses TRBV7-2 with TRBJ1-6; 8 nucleotides agree with TRBD1. Germline V gene lookup returns CDR1 SGHTA and CDR2 FQGNSA. The CDR3 runs to 15 residues. V dropped 8 bases and J dropped 4; count of bases not matched to a gene: 7.

This chain uses TRBV30 with TRBJ2-1; D unresolved. Trimming left V 0 bases short and J 0 bases short, with 12 bases between. The CDR3 covers 16 residues. The germline V gene encodes CDR1 GTSNPN and CDR2 SVGIG (reference sequence). The DNA of the CDR3 is TGTGCCTGGAGTGTAGAACTGTCAAGCTCCTACAATGAGCAGTTCTTC. Translation: CAWSVELSSSYNEQFF.

The chain is built from TRBV18 and TRBJ2-7, with 9 bases lining up with TRBD1. V shed 2 bases and J 2 bases; nucleotides not matched to a gene: 22. Looked up from germline, CDR1 is KGHSH and CDR2 is LQKENI. This CDR3 is built from 21 residues. The CDR3 region has the DNA TGTGCCAGCTCACCAGTTCCCCCCGGGACAGGGCCTCGCAGGGCCACCTACGAGCAGTACTTC. Translating gives CASSPVPPGTGPRRATYEQYF.

The chain combines TRBV7-3 with TRBJ2-3, with no clear D. Looked up from germline, CDR1 is SGHTA and CDR2 is FQGTGA. The length of the CDR3 is 14 residues. Between the trimmed V and J ends, which lost 1 base and 4 bases, there was a span of 9 bases. Here the CDR3 DNA reads TGTGCCAGCAGCTTAAGTTTAGCCGCAGATACGCAGTATTTT. Protein product: CASSLSLAADTQYF.

The chain uses TRBV7-9 and TRBJ1-1; possible D gene TRBD1, 5 bases. CDR3 size: 13 residues. V lost 2 bases and J lost 7, with 11 bases in between. Germline V gene data show CDR1 as SEHNR and CDR2 as FQNEAQ (reference sequence). This CDR3 reads CASSLWGSGEAFF. CDR3 sequence (DNA): TGTGCCAGCAGCTTATGGGGGAGCGGTGAAGCTTTCTTT.

The V call is TRBV2, the J call TRBJ1-5; TRBD1 might be the D (6 bases). V lost 5 bases and J lost 7, with 15 bases in between. The length of the CDR3 is 14 residues. Germline lookup yields CDR1 SNHLY and CDR2 FYNNEI. CDR3 sequence: CASSTLQGTQPQHF. CDR3 sequence (DNA): TGTGCCAGCAGTACCCTACAGGGTACCCAGCCCCAGCATTTT. Combining the CDR3 with reference TRBV2 and TRBJ1-5 gives the whole variable domain EPEVTQTPSHQVTQMGQEVILRCVPISNHLYFYWYRQILGQKVEFLVSFYNNEISEKSEIFDDQFSVERPDGSNFTLKIRSTKLEDSAMYFCASSTLQGTQPQHFGDGTRLSIL.

The gene calls are TRBV29-1 and TRBJ1-1; possibly TRBD1 for D (5 bases). Germline values: CDR1 SQVTM, CDR2 ANQGSEA. Between the trimmed V and J ends, which lost 6 bases and 5 bases, there was a span of 16 bases. The CDR3 runs 13 residues. The CDR3: CSVTQGERTEAFF. DNA of the CDR3: TGCAGCGTCACCCAGGGTGAAAGGACTGAAGCTTTCTTT.

The chain carries TRBV2 and TRBJ1-6; D remains ambiguous. V lost 3 bases, J lost 5 bases, and 11 bases lay in between. Germline V gives CDR1 SNHLY, CDR2 FYNNEI. CDR3 size: 15 residues. The DNA of the CDR3 is TGTGCCAGCAGTGAGATGCAGGTCCATAATTCACCCCTCCACTTT. Protein: CASSEMQVHNSPLHF. The entire variable domain, with the rest obtained from reference TRBV2 and TRBJ1-6, is as follows: EPEVTQTPSHQVTQMGQEVILRCVPISNHLYFYWYRQILGQKVEFLVSFYNNEISEKSEIFDDQFSVERPDGSNFTLKIRSTKLEDSAMYFCASSEMQVHNSPLHFGNGTRLTVT.

This chain links TRBV6-5 with TRBJ2-7; D might be TRBD2 (7 bases). Germline CDR1 is MNHEY and CDR2 is SVGAGI. CDR3 length: 14 amino acids. V was pared by 5 bases and J by 3 bases, with 14 bases between. The CDR3 reads CASSRRGGIYEQYF. The CDR3 region has the DNA TGTGCCAGCAGTCGAAGGGGGGGAATCTACGAGCAGTACTTC.

This rearrangement joins TRBV7-2 to TRBJ1-2; D call uncertain. There are 13 residues in the CDR3. CDR1 is SGHTA and CDR2 is FQGNSA in the germline V gene. V was shortened by 4 bases and J by 8 bases, with 14 bases between the two germline ends. This chain's CDR3 is CASSSDNTAGYTF. The CDR3 nucleotides read TGTGCCAGCAGCTCAGATAACACCGCCGGCTACACCTTC. The whole variable domain, remainder taken from reference TRBV7-2 and TRBJ1-2, is GAGVSQSPSNKVTEKGKDVELRCDPISGHTALYWYRQSLGQGLEFLIYFQGNSAPDKSGLPSDRFSAERTGGSVSTLTIQRTQQEDSAVYLCASSSDNTAGYTFGSGTRLTVV.

V is TRBV30 and J is TRBJ2-5; D gene ambiguous. This CDR3 region has 10 residues. Germline-derived CDR1 and CDR2 are GTSNPN and SVGIG (reference sequence). Trimming shortened V by 3 bases and J by 5 bases, and 4 bases separated the two germline ends. CDR3 bases: TGTGCCTGGAGGAGGGAGACCCAGTACTTC. This gives the protein CAWRRETQYF. Using reference TRBV30 and TRBJ2-5 for the parts outside the CDR3, the full variable domain is SQTIHQWPATLVQPVGSPLSLECTVEGTSNPNLYWYRQAAGRGLQLLFYSVGIGQISSEVPQNLSASRPQDRQFILSSKKLLLSDSGFYLCAWRRETQYFGPGTRLLVL.

The chain is built from TRBV29-1 and TRBJ2-6; D may be TRBD1 or TRBD2 (5 bases each). Per the germline V gene, CDR1 is SQVTM and CDR2 is ANQGSEA. The CDR3 length is 13 residues. Trimming stripped 4 bases from V and 4 bases from J, with 8 bases between. The CDR3 spells CSVGGIGANVLTF. Here the CDR3 DNA reads TGCAGCGTTGGGGGGATAGGGGCCAACGTCCTGACTTTC.

This clone was found a few times. The V gene is TRBV6-1, the J gene TRBJ1-5; D perhaps matches TRBD1 (5 bases). The CDR3 is 15 residues long. V was pared by 6 bases and J by 6 bases, with 18 bases between. Germline lookup yields CDR1 MNHNS and CDR2 SASEGT. CDR3 sequence: CASSAAMDIPQPQHF. The CDR3 nucleotides are TGTGCCAGCAGCGCCGCCATGGACATCCCTCAGCCCCAGCATTTT.

Notes on this clone: Additional DNA sequences in this sample encode the identical CDR3. This rearrangement joins TRBV5-6 to TRBJ2-1; TRBD1 matches 7 bases. The CDR3 is 14 amino acids. Trimming took 7 bases from V and 2 from J; bases not matched to a gene: 6. Germline values: CDR1 SGHDT, CDR2 YYEEEE. The CDR3, as DNA: TGTGCCAGCTCGAGGGACAGAGCCTACAATGAGCAGTTCTTC. Residues: CASSRDRAYNEQFF.

This chain connects TRBV30 to TRBJ2-5, with D possibly called TRBD1 or TRBD2 (5 bases each). V lost 1 base to trimming and J lost 5 bases, with 5 bases between them. Germline V CDR1 and CDR2: GTSNPN, SVGIG (reference sequence). The CDR3 is 11 residues long. DNA for the CDR3: TGTGCCTGGAGTGGGGGGGAGACCCAGTACTTC. Translated: CAWSGGETQYF.

V and J are TRBV7-9 and TRBJ1-5; D is uncertain. The CDR3 runs to 14 residues. CDR1 is SEHNR, CDR2 FQNEAQ, per germline (reference sequence). Trimming shortened V by 7 bases and J by 6 bases, and 16 bases separated the two germline ends. CDR3 in amino acids: CASTLAGEGQPQHF. CDR3 coding DNA: TGTGCCAGCACCCTAGCGGGCGAAGGTCAGCCCCAGCATTTT.